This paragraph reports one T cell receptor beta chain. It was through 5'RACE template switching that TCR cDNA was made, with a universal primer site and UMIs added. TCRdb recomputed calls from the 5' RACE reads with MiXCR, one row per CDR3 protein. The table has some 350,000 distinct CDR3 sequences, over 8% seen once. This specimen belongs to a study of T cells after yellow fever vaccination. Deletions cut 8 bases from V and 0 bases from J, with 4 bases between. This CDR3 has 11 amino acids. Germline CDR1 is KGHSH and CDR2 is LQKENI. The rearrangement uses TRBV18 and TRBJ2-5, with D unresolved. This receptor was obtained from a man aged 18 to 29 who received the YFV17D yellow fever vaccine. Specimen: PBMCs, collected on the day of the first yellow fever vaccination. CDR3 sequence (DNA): TGTGCCAGCGCGGACCAAGAGACCCAGTACTTC. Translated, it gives CASADQETQYF.